Listed below are T cell receptor beta chains from one sample, sequenced in a study of T cell repertoires in cytomegalovirus infection. One entry per CDR3 protein, called by TCRdb with MiXCR from the reads. This table has around 770,000 distinct CDR3 sequences, about 29% appearing once. Antigens for these TCRs are unknown. The source material was cultured CD8+ T cells from PBMCs, sampled from culture after CMV antigen stimulation. These receptors originate from a human donor in good health (CMV status not recorded). Some clones in this sample may be carry-over from other donors' samples. Both conserved end residues are part of each CDR3. D genes are given only for firm matches. Clone size is not always given. Where it is, it says once, few, many or a class for expanded clones.

>TRBV28|TRBJ1-3|TRBD1|few
CASSSLWDRDASGNTIYF
TGTGCCAGCAGTTCCCTATGGGACAGGGACGCTTCGGGGAACACCATATATTTT
>TRBV19|TRBJ2-7|.|.
CASSIDPDTYEQYF
TGTGCCAGTAGTATAGATCCAGACACCTACGAGCAGTACTTC
>TRBV4-3|TRBJ1-6|TRBD1|.
CASSQVRDRKNSPLHF
TGCGCCAGCAGCCAAGTACGGGACAGAAAAAATTCACCCCTCCACTTT
>TRBV28|TRBJ1-1|.|.
CASSPSETGTEAFF
TGTGCCAGCAGTCCCTCAGAGACGGGCACTGAAGCTTTCTTT
>TRBV5-5|TRBJ1-1|.|.
CASSWATKTPGTEAFF
TGTGCCAGCAGCTGGGCCACAAAGACCCCGGGGACTGAAGCTTTCTTT
>TRBV29-1|TRBJ2-2|.|few
CSVESWEENTGELFF
TGCAGCGTTGAATCTTGGGAAGAGAACACCGGGGAGCTGTTTTTT
>TRBV12-3/TRBV12-4|TRBJ2-5|TRBD1|.
CASSLFGTAQETQYF
TGTGCCAGCAGTTTATTTGGGACAGCACAAGAGACCCAGTACTTC
>TRBV7-2|TRBJ2-5|TRBD1|few
CASSHDPTGFQETQYF
TGTGCCAGCAGTCACGATCCGACAGGGTTTCAAGAGACCCAGTACTTC
>TRBV7-2|TRBJ1-2|.|.
CASALDSVEISYGYTF
TGTGCCAGCGCCTTGGACAGTGTGGAAATTAGCTATGGCTACACCTTC
>TRBV7-9|TRBJ1-1|.|few
CASSLPGPRGAEAFF
TGTGCCAGCAGCCTACCGGGACCCCGTGGGGCTGAAGCTTTCTTT
>TRBV12-3/TRBV12-4|TRBJ1-1|.|many
CASSSRGLNTEAFF
TGTGCCAGCAGCTCCAGGGGTTTAAACACTGAAGCTTTCTTT
>TRBV27|TRBJ2-1|.|.
CASSLSITNEQFF
TGTGCCAGCAGTTTATCGATCACCAATGAGCAGTTCTTC
>TRBV19|TRBJ1-1|TRBD1|.
CASYRTGNTEAFF
TGTGCCTCCTACCGGACAGGGAACACTGAAGCTTTCTTT
>TRBV6-6|TRBJ2-2|TRBD1|.
CASSYIPGQGNTGELFF
TGTGCCAGCAGTTATATCCCGGGACAGGGGAACACCGGGGAGCTGTTTTTT
>TRBV6-6|TRBJ1-3|TRBD1|.
CATGSFLGQGRGGNTIYF
TGTGCCACCGGAAGCTTTCTGGGACAGGGAAGGGGGGGAAACACCATATATTTT
>TRBV6-1|TRBJ1-1|.|few
CASKKGYPYGAFF
TGTGCCAGCAAGAAAGGTTACCCCTACGGGGCTTTCTTT
>TRBV7-9|TRBJ1-2|.|.
CASSLVVGNYGYTF
TGTGCCAGCAGCTTAGTGGTCGGAAACTATGGCTACACCTTC
>TRBV7-2|TRBJ2-3|.|many
CASSLSTVTSDTQYF
TGTGCCAGCAGCTTATCGACAGTGACCTCAGATACGCAGTATTTT
>TRBV28|TRBJ1-2|.|.
CASSLPRLANYGYTF
TGTGCCAGCAGCTTGCCGCGGCTAGCTAACTATGGCTACACCTTC
>TRBV12-3/TRBV12-4|TRBJ2-7|TRBD1|few
CASSLATGGVEQYF
TGTGCCAGCAGTTTAGCCACAGGGGGCGTCGAGCAGTACTTC
>TRBV6-6|TRBJ1-2|.|.
CASSYVSGRASDGYTF
TGTGCCAGCAGTTACGTTTCGGGACGTGCCTCGGATGGCTACACCTTC
>TRBV15|TRBJ1-1|.|few
CATSSKVAGAEAFF
TGTGCCACCAGCAGCAAGGTGGCAGGAGCTGAAGCTTTCTTT
>TRBV11-2|TRBJ1-6|TRBD1|.
CASSHRDRSSNSPLHF
TGTGCCAGCAGTCACCGGGACAGAAGTTCTAATTCACCCCTCCACTTT
>TRBV3-1|TRBJ1-2|TRBD1|few
CASSQVGTGRGYGYTF
TGTGCCAGCAGCCAAGTCGGGACAGGGCGAGGCTATGGCTACACCTTC
>TRBV4-1|TRBJ2-7|.|.
CASSQTPFGTYEQYF
TGCGCCAGCAGCCAAACTCCGTTTGGGACCTACGAGCAGTACTTC
>TRBV7-9|TRBJ1-1|.|.
CASSSDPTPNTEAFF
TGTGCCAGCAGTTCTGATCCGACACCTAACACTGAAGCTTTCTTT
>TRBV7-9|TRBJ2-6|.|.
CASPPGANVLTF
TGTGCCAGCCCGCCTGGGGCCAACGTCCTGACTTTC
>TRBV12-3/TRBV12-4|TRBJ2-6|.|.
CASSLEQWQSYSGANVLTF
TGTGCCAGCAGTTTAGAGCAATGGCAGTCCTACTCTGGGGCCAACGTCCTGACTTTC
>TRBV4-3|TRBJ2-3|.|once
CASSQEPHRRGGDTQYF
TGCGCCAGCAGCCAAGAACCCCACCGACGAGGGGGGGATACGCAGTATTTT
>TRBV11-1|TRBJ1-3|.|.
CASSLFGRAFSGNTIYF
TGTGCCAGCAGCTTATTCGGCAGGGCCTTCTCTGGAAACACCATATATTTT
>TRBV12-3/TRBV12-4|TRBJ1-1|.|few
CASTPGGATEAFF
TGTGCCAGCACCCCGGGGGGGGCCACTGAAGCTTTCTTT
>TRBV7-9|TRBJ2-1|.|few
CASSLGHPIYNEQFF
TGTGCCAGCAGCTTAGGACACCCCATTTACAATGAGCAGTTCTTC
>TRBV6-2/TRBV6-3|TRBJ1-1|TRBD1|few
CASSYSGQGFDEAFF
TGTGCCAGCAGTTACAGCGGACAGGGGTTCGATGAAGCTTTCTTT
>TRBV12-5|TRBJ1-1|TRBD1|few
CASGFGRQGVLNTEAFF
TGTGCTAGTGGTTTTGGTCGACAGGGGGTATTGAACACTGAAGCTTTCTTT
>TRBV5-4|TRBJ2-6|.|.
CASSLGGGISGANVLTF
TGTGCCAGCAGCTTGGGTGGTGGGATCTCTGGGGCCAACGTCCTGACTTTC
>TRBV7-7|TRBJ2-5|.|.
CAVNFQETQYF
TGTGCGGTGAATTTCCAAGAGACCCAGTACTTC
>TRBV10-3|TRBJ2-7|TRBD1|few
CAISDSRTGSSYEQYF
TGTGCCATCAGTGACTCCAGGACAGGGAGCTCCTACGAGCAGTACTTC
>TRBV6-1|TRBJ1-5|.|many
CASSEAAGFQPQHF
TGTGCCAGCAGTGAAGCAGCAGGGTTTCAGCCCCAGCATTTT
>TRBV7-9|TRBJ2-3|TRBD2|.
CASSSLGSGGADTQYF
TGTGCCAGCAGCTCCCTGGGGAGCGGGGGGGCAGATACGCAGTATTTT
>TRBV14|TRBJ1-2|TRBD1|.
CASSQSGQSYGYTF
TGTGCCAGCAGCCAGTCGGGACAGTCCTATGGCTACACCTTC
>TRBV10-2|TRBJ2-1|TRBD2|.
CASREFGLADNEQFF
TGCGCCAGCAGGGAATTCGGACTAGCGGACAATGAGCAGTTCTTC
>TRBV19|TRBJ1-2|.|.
CASMGRGMAGYTF
TGTGCCAGTATGGGTCGGGGGATGGCAGGCTACACCTTC
>TRBV27|TRBJ2-3|.|.
CASSFNRAGDTQYF
TGTGCCAGCAGTTTTAACAGGGCTGGGGATACGCAGTATTTT
>TRBV6-2/TRBV6-3|TRBJ1-5|.|.
CASSYNRGNYQPQHF
TGTGCCAGCAGTTACAACCGGGGTAACTATCAGCCCCAGCATTTT
>TRBV6-6|TRBJ1-1|TRBD1|.
CASTTPGGTEAFF
TGTGCCAGCACCACCCCAGGGGGCACTGAAGCTTTCTTT
>TRBV7-9|TRBJ2-1|TRBD2|.
CASSSPGLAREFF
TGTGCCAGCAGCTCCCCGGGACTAGCGAGAGAGTTCTTC
>TRBV4-1|TRBJ2-3|TRBD2|.
CASTSRLASTDTQYF
TGCGCCAGCACCTCGAGACTAGCAAGCACAGATACGCAGTATTTT
>TRBV7-6|TRBJ1-5|TRBD1|many
CASQPGQGNQPQHF
TGTGCCAGCCAACCGGGACAGGGGAATCAGCCCCAGCATTTT
>TRBV28|TRBJ1-5|TRBD1|few
CASSFGTGYQPQHF
TGTGCCAGCAGTTTCGGGACAGGCTATCAGCCCCAGCATTTT
>TRBV6-1|TRBJ1-3|.|.
CASSARGPGNTIYF
TGTGCCAGCAGTGCCCGGGGGCCTGGAAACACCATATATTTT
>TRBV10-2|TRBJ1-1|.|few
CASSEIRAEAFF
TGCGCCAGCAGTGAGATCCGGGCTGAAGCTTTCTTT
>TRBV4-1|TRBJ1-5|.|.
CASSQRPINQPQHF
TGCGCCAGCAGCCAACGGCCTATCAATCAGCCCCAGCATTTT
>TRBV6-5|TRBJ1-1|TRBD1|.
CASSYGTGPFNTEAFF
TGTGCCAGCAGTTACGGGACAGGACCTTTTAACACTGAAGCTTTCTTT
>TRBV7-9|TRBJ2-5|.|.
CASSFFRGAQETQYF
TGTGCCAGCAGCTTTTTCCGGGGGGCCCAAGAGACCCAGTACTTC
>TRBV10-2|TRBJ2-1|.|many
CASSEQFYNEQFF
TGCGCCAGCAGTGAACAGTTCTACAATGAGCAGTTCTTC
>TRBV2|TRBJ2-2|.|.
CASTHEGWDTGELFF
TGTGCCAGCACCCACGAGGGTTGGGACACCGGGGAGCTGTTTTTT
>TRBV10-3|TRBJ2-7|.|.
CATGGPGKFYEQYF
TGTGCAACTGGGGGGCCCGGGAAGTTTTACGAGCAGTACTTC
>TRBV12-3/TRBV12-4|TRBJ1-6|.|.
CASSLEAGYNSPLHF
TGTGCCAGCAGTTTAGAGGCAGGCTATAATTCACCCCTCCACTTT
>TRBV6-6|TRBJ1-1|.|.
CASSSQTSAGTEAFF
TGTGCCAGCAGTTCACAGACCTCAGCGGGCACTGAAGCTTTCTTT
>TRBV5-5|TRBJ2-7|TRBD2|many
CASSPPGLADYEQYF
TGTGCCAGCAGCCCACCGGGACTAGCAGACTACGAGCAGTACTTC